Each of the 29 T cell receptor beta chains below was sequenced from the same sample in a study of a mutant IDH1 vaccine in newly diagnosed glioma. Some clones are missing from TCRdb's copy, which holds only in-frame ones; the method was immunoSEQ multiplex PCR. The top ten clones hold more than 9% of a sample with tens of thousands of clones, over 60% of them seen once. Noted time point: week 35, safety follow-up. Doses consisted of 300 ug of mutant IDH1 20-mer peptide each, paired with topical imiquimod. No antigen is known for these receptors. The sample consisted of PBMCs, taken from a glioma patient whose treatment included an IDH1 peptide vaccine. All receptors derive from a middle-aged man with glioma.

The V and J genes are TRBV6-4 and TRBJ2-3; D gene unclear. This CDR3 has 14 amino acids. Trimming cost V 8 bases and J 1 base, with 13 bases left between them. The germline V gene encodes CDR1 MRHNA and CDR2 SNTAGT. The CDR3 here is CASSYMPGTDTQYF. CDR3 nucleotide sequence: TGTGCCAGCTCCTACATGCCCGGCACAGATACGCAGTATTTT.

In this sample, this clone turned up a few times. The chain combines TRBV27 with TRBJ2-2, with a weak D call TRBD1 (6 bases). Germline lookup yields CDR1 MNHEY and CDR2 SMNVEV (reference sequence). The CDR3 is 13 amino acids. The germline V and J ends were trimmed by 4 bases and 7 bases, with 10 bases remaining between them. For the CDR3, the DNA is TGTGCCAGCAGTTGGGGGCGAGGCGGGGAGCTGTTTTTT. It encodes CASSWGRGGELFF.

J is TRBJ1-5 and V is TRBV10-2; possibly TRBD1 for D (5 bases). Germline values: CDR1 WSHSY, CDR2 SAAADI. V was pared by 8 bases and J by 0 bases, with 17 bases between. This CDR3 region has 16 residues. The CDR3 sequence is CASGSSGTNSNQPQHF. As DNA, the CDR3 is TGCGCCAGCGGGTCCTCTGGGACCAATAGCAATCAGCCCCAGCATTTT.

CDR3 in amino acids: CASSEPGQSSYNEQFF. CDR3 bases: TGCGCCAGCAGTGAGCCAGGACAGAGCTCCTACAATGAGCAGTTCTTC. J is TRBJ2-1 and V is TRBV10-2; TRBD1 is a possible D gene (6 bases). Trimming took off 2 bases at V and 0 bases at J, with 11 bases between the two ends. The CDR3 spans 16 residues. CDR1 and CDR2 (germline): WSHSY, SAAADI.

The chain employs TRBV19 and TRBJ1-1; D ambiguous. CDR1 and CDR2 from the germline V gene are LNHDA and SQIVND (reference sequence). This CDR3 contains 15 residues. Trimming removed 2 bases from V and 1 base from J, with 11 bases in between. The CDR3 is CASSITPAGNTEAFF. The CDR3 DNA follows: TGTGCCAGTAGTATAACTCCGGCAGGGAACACTGAAGCTTTCTTT.

This chain links TRBV19 with TRBJ1-3; D possibly corresponds to TRBD1 (5 bases). V dropped 2 bases and J dropped 2 bases, with 13 bases sitting between them. The CDR3 length is 16 residues. Germline CDR1 is LNHDA and CDR2 is SQIVND (reference sequence). CDR3 region: CASSIRGVLAGNTIYF. The CDR3 DNA reads as TGTGCCAGTAGTATACGGGGCGTCCTGGCTGGAAACACCATATATTTT. The full variable domain, with the rest looked up from reference TRBV19 and TRBJ1-3, is DGGITQSPKYLFRKEGQNVTLSCEQNLNHDAMYWYRQDPGQGLRLIYYSQIVNDFQKGDIAEGYSVSREKKESFPLTVTSAQKNPTAFYLCASSIRGVLAGNTIYFGEGSWLTVV.

The chain is built from TRBV4-1 and TRBJ1-4; D is undetermined. V shed 0 bases and J shed 3 bases, with 11 bases lying between them. Germline-derived CDR1 and CDR2 are MGHRA and YSYEKL. This CDR3 region has 16 residues. The CDR3, as DNA: TGCGCCAGCAGCCAAGATCGACCGACCCCTAATGAAAAACTGTTTTTT. Its protein is CASSQDRPTPNEKLFF.

The V and J genes are TRBV9 and TRBJ1-1, with D possibly TRBD1 on 5 matching bases. The CDR3 has 16 residues. The V gene's germline CDR1 is SGDLS and CDR2 YYNGEE. Trimming removed 4 bases from V and 4 bases from J, with 20 bases in between. CDR3 coding DNA: TGTGCCAGCAGCTCGACGTTCGTTTCCGGGGGCACTGAAGCTTTCTTT. Its protein is CASSSTFVSGGTEAFF. The full variable domain, in which reference TRBV9 and TRBJ1-1 provide the parts outside the CDR3, is DSGVTQTPKHLITATGQRVTLRCSPRSGDLSVYWYQQSLDQGLQFLIQYYNGEERAKGNILERFSAQQFPDLHSELNLSSLELGDSALYFCASSSTFVSGGTEAFFGQGTRLTVV.

Sample share makes this clone medium-sized (0.01 to 0.1%). This rearrangement joins TRBV5-1 to TRBJ2-1; 12 bases align to TRBD2. CDR1 is SGHRS and CDR2 is YFSETQ in the germline V gene. With 4 bases clipped from V and 4 bases from J, the junction kept 3 bases outside the gene matches. The CDR3 contains 15 residues. The CDR3 loop reads CASSPGLAGYNEQFF. The CDR3 nucleotides are TGCGCCAGCAGCCCGGGACTAGCGGGTTACAATGAGCAGTTCTTC.

Only a few counts were recorded for this clone. V is TRBV21-1 and J is TRBJ1-3. TRBV21-1 is noted as a pseudogene. The CDR3 totals 12 residues. CDR3 in amino acids: CASSKCRGTIYF. In nucleotides, the CDR3 is TGTGCCAGCAGCAAATGCCGGGGCACCATATATTTT.

This clone was counted between two and nine times. This sequence joins TRBV19 and TRBJ2-7; no clear D. CDR3 size: 15 residues. The V end was cut by 6 bases, the J end by 7 bases, with 22 bases between. In germline, CDR1 is LNHDA, CDR2 SQIVND (reference sequence). This chain's CDR3 is CASRTTGPKLGEQYF. The CDR3 coding sequence is TGTGCCAGTAGAACGACCGGCCCAAAACTGGGAGAGCAGTACTTC.

This clone was seen a handful of times. The chain couples TRBV5-8 to TRBJ2-6; D unclear. Germline V gives CDR1 SGHTS, CDR2 YDEGEE. The CDR3 is 14 residues long. Trimming left V 2 bases short and J 4 bases short, with 7 bases between. The CDR3 reads CASSLQFGANVLTF. In DNA, the CDR3 is TGTGCCAGCAGCTTACAGTTCGGGGCCAACGTCCTGACTTTC.

The chain uses TRBV5-1 and TRBJ1-4, with D uncertain. V was cut by 0 bases and J by 8 bases, with 11 bases left in between. The CDR3 runs to 14 residues. Germline CDR1 is SGHRS and CDR2 is YFSETQ. The DNA for the CDR3 is TGCGCCAGCAGCTTGGACTCCTATGGGGAAAAACTGTTTTTT. Encoded protein: CASSLDSYGEKLFF.

V and J are TRBV6-1 and TRBJ1-5; the D is unclear. Germline V CDR1 and CDR2: MNHNS, SASEGT. V was clipped by 7 bases and J by 4 bases, with 14 bases between them. There are 14 residues in the CDR3. The CDR3 spells CASNDKTSNQPQHF. In nucleotides, the CDR3 is TGTGCCAGCAATGACAAAACATCGAATCAGCCCCAGCATTTT.

This clone was seen once. The chain combines TRBV6-1 with TRBJ1-4, with D uncertain. The ends were cut back, 6 bases at V and 11 bases at J, with 25 bases in the middle. CDR3 size: 16 residues. Per the germline V gene, CDR1 is MNHNS and CDR2 is SASEGT. CDR3 loop: CASSENLNPVLGKLFF. The CDR3 DNA reads TGTGCCAGCAGCGAAAACTTAAATCCCGTCTTAGGCAAACTGTTTTTT.

This clone has only one observation. The CDR3 loop reads CASSYSSGVGGYTF. DNA of the CDR3: TGTGCCAGCAGTTACTCGAGCGGGGTCGGAGGCTACACCTTC. V is TRBV6-6 and J is TRBJ1-2; D gene unclear. CDR3 length: 14 residues. The germline CDR1 and CDR2 sequences are MNHNY and SVGAGI (reference sequence). Trimming removed 0 bases at V and 8 bases at J, with 13 bases between.

This clone was observed a handful of times. The chain is built from TRBV19 and TRBJ2-1, with D possibly being TRBD2 (6 bases). The CDR3 covers 15 residues. The V gene lost 6 bases and the J gene lost 0 bases, with 12 bases spanning the gap. The germline gives CDR1 LNHDA, CDR2 SQIVND (reference sequence). CDR3 sequence: CASRMEGGSYNEQFF. The CDR3 DNA is TGTGCCAGTAGAATGGAGGGAGGCTCCTACAATGAGCAGTTCTTC.

The chain uses TRBV15 and TRBJ2-3; 7 bases are shared with TRBD2. V was pared by 0 bases and J by 2 bases, with 5 bases of the junction left unmatched. Germline V gene sequence: CDR1 LNHNV, CDR2 YYDKDF (reference sequence). The CDR3 sequence is 16 residues long. The CDR3 DNA sequence: TGTGCCACCAGCAGAGAATCGGCGGGAGCCACAGATACGCAGTATTTT. Protein: CATSRESAGATDTQYF.

J is TRBJ1-1 and V is TRBV7-7; no reliable D call. Trimming cost V 5 bases and J 0 bases, with 13 bases left between them. The CDR3 consists of 15 residues. Per the germline V gene, CDR1 is SSHAT and CDR2 is FNYEAQ (reference sequence). The chain's CDR3 is CASSKWAGMNTEAFF. CDR3 nucleotide sequence: TGTGCCAGCAGCAAGTGGGCAGGAATGAACACTGAAGCTTTCTTT.

The chain is built from TRBV7-2 and TRBJ2-2; 7 bases are shared with TRBD2. Trimming cost V 10 bases and J 7 bases; bases outside gene matches: 12. The germline gives CDR1 SGHTA, CDR2 FQGNSA. This CDR3 is built from 14 residues. CDR3: CATSPQRDGGELFF. Here the CDR3 DNA reads TGTGCCACTTCCCCTCAGCGGGACGGCGGGGAGCTGTTTTTT.

The chain links TRBV7-2 to TRBJ1-1; D is possibly TRBD1 (5 bases). V was clipped by 5 bases and J by 1 base, with 14 bases between them. Per germline, CDR1 SGHTA and CDR2 FQGNSA. The CDR3 has 15 amino acids. The CDR3 loop is CASSLAGWRNTEAFF. The CDR3 DNA sequence: TGTGCCAGCAGCCTGGCAGGGTGGCGGAACACTGAAGCTTTCTTT.

As DNA, the CDR3 is TGTGCCAGCAGAGACCGGGGGACGGGCGGTACGCAGTATTTT. This sequence encodes CASRDRGTGGTQYF. The rearrangement joins TRBV6-1 to TRBJ2-3, with a possible D match to TRBD2 (6 bases). V lost 6 bases, J lost 8 bases, and 18 bases lay in between. This CDR3 contains 14 residues. Germline CDR1 reads MNHNS; CDR2 reads SASEGT.

The chain couples TRBV7-2 to TRBJ2-7; no definite D call. Germline-derived CDR1 and CDR2 are SGHTA and FQGNSA. The CDR3 sequence is 12 residues long. Trimming removed 1 base from V and 5 bases from J, with 6 bases in between. This CDR3 reads CASSLVGNEQYF. DNA for the CDR3: TGTGCCAGCAGCTTAGTGGGGAACGAGCAGTACTTC.

The table lists this clone with many counts. The chain has TRBV6-5 and TRBJ1-2, with D possibly TRBD1 on 6 matching bases. CDR1 and CDR2 (germline): MNHEY, SVGAGI. This CDR3 is built from 15 residues. Trimming shortened V by 2 bases and J by 5 bases, and 15 bases separated the two germline ends. CDR3 residues: CASSYGPTGSYGYTF. The CDR3 nucleotides read TGTGCCAGCAGTTACGGACCGACAGGCTCATATGGCTACACCTTC.

The chain joins TRBV7-6 to TRBJ2-7; tentatively, D is TRBD1 (6 bases). This CDR3 is built from 12 residues. Germline values: CDR1 SGHVS, CDR2 FNYEAQ. The V and J ends lost 5 bases and 5 bases respectively, with 10 bases between them. The CDR3 loop is CASSPQGNEQYF. Here the CDR3 DNA reads TGTGCCAGCAGCCCGCAGGGGAACGAGCAGTACTTC.

The chain recombines TRBV28 with TRBJ1-5; no clear D. Between the trimmed V and J ends, which lost 2 bases and 7 bases, there was a span of 12 bases. The CDR3 covers 14 residues. Germline CDR1 and CDR2: MDHEN and SYDVKM. CDR3 region: CASSLRAGTQPQHF. In nucleotides, the CDR3 is TGTGCCAGCAGTTTAAGGGCAGGAACCCAGCCCCAGCATTTT.

The chain links TRBV4-1 to TRBJ2-1, with D possibly being TRBD2 (5 bases). The CDR3 has 16 residues. CDR1 and CDR2 from the germline V gene are MGHRA and YSYEKL. V was trimmed by 1 base and J by 2 bases, leaving 12 bases between them. This CDR3 is CASSQGSVLTYNEQFF. DNA of the CDR3: TGCGCCAGCAGCCAAGGTAGCGTACTAACCTACAATGAGCAGTTCTTC.

This clone was counted between two and nine times. The rearrangement links TRBV6-6 to TRBJ2-5; D uncertain. This CDR3 spans 13 amino acids. The germline V and J ends were trimmed by 3 bases and 4 bases, with 9 bases remaining between them. Germline V gene lookup returns CDR1 MNHNY and CDR2 SVGAGI (reference sequence). The CDR3 spells CASSYTEVETQYF. As DNA, the CDR3 is TGTGCCAGCAGTTATACTGAAGTAGAGACCCAGTACTTC.

The chain joins TRBV30 to TRBJ1-1, with D perhaps matching TRBD1 (6 bases). The CDR3 spans 12 residues. Per germline, CDR1 GTSNPN and CDR2 SVGIG (reference sequence). V lost 3 bases to trimming and J lost 5 bases, with 10 bases between them. CDR3 nucleotides: TGTGCCTGGAGCCGGGGGACAACTGAAGCTTTCTTT. Protein product: CAWSRGTTEAFF.